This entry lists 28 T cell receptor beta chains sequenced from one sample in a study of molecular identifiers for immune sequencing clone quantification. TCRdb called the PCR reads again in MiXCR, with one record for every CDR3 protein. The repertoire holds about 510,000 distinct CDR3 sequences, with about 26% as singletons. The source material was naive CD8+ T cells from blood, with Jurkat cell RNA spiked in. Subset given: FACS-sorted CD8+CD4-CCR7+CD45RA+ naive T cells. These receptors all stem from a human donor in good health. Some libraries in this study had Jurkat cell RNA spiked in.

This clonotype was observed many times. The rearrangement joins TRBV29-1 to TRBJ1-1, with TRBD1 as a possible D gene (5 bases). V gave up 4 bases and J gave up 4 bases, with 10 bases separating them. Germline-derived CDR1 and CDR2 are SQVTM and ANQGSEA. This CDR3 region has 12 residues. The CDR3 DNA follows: TGCAGCGTTGCTCTCGGGGCCACTGAAGCTTTCTTT. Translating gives CSVALGATEAFF.

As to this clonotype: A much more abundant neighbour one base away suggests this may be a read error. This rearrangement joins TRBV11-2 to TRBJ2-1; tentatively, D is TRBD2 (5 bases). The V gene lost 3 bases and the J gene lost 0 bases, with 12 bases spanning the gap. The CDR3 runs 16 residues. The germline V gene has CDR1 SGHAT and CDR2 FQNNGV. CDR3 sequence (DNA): TGTGCCAGCAGCTTGAAGGAGGTGGGCTCCTACAATGAGCAGTTCTTC. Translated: CASSLKEVGSYNEQFF.

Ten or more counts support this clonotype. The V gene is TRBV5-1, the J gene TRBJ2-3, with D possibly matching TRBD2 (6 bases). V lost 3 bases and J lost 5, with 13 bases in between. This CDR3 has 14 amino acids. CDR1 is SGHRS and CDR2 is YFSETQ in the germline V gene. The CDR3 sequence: CASSSIGGRDTQYF. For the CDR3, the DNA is TGCGCCAGCAGCTCGATCGGGGGAAGAGATACGCAGTATTTT.

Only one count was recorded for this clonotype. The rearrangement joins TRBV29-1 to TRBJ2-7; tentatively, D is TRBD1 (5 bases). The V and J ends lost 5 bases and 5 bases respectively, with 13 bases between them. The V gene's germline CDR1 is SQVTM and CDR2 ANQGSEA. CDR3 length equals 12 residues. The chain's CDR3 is CSVLQGRDEQYF. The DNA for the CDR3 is TGCAGCGTTCTTCAGGGTCGCGACGAGCAGTACTTC.

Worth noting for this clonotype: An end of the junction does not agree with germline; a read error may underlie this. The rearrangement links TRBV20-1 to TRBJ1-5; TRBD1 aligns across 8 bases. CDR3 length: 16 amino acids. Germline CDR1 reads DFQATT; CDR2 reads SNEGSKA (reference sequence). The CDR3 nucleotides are TGCAGTGCTAGAGATGCAGGGGGCGCGGGCAATCGGCCCCAGCATTTT. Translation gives CSARDAGGAGNRPQHF.

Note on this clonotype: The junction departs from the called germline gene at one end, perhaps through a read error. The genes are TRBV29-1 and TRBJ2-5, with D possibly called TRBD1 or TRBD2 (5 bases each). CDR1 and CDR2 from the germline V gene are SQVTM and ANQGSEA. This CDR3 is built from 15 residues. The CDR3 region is CSVEDRGVSQATQSF. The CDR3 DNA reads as TGCAGCGTTGAAGATCGAGGGGTCTCCCAAGCGACCCAGTCCTTC.

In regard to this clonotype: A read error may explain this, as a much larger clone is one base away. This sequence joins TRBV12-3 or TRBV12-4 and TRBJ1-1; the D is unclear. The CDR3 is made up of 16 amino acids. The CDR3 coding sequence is TGTGCCAGCAGCGTGGCACAATTGGTTGGGCACACTGGAGCTTTCTTT. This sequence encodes CASSVAQLVGHTGAFF.

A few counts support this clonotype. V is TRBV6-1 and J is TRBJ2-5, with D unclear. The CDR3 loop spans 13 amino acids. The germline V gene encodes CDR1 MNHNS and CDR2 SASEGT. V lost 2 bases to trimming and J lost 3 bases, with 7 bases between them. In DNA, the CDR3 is TGTGCCAGCAGTGAACGAGTTGAAGAGACCCAGTACTTC. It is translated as CASSERVEETQYF.

The CDR3 here is CASRITGDTGELFF. The CDR3 DNA is TGTGCCAGTAGAATCACAGGGGATACCGGGGAGCTGTTTTTT. V and J are TRBV19 and TRBJ2-2; 7 nucleotides line up with TRBD1. The CDR3 has 14 amino acids. Germline assignment: CDR1 LNHDA and CDR2 SQIVND (reference sequence). With 6 bases clipped from V and 5 bases from J, the junction kept 6 bases outside the gene matches.

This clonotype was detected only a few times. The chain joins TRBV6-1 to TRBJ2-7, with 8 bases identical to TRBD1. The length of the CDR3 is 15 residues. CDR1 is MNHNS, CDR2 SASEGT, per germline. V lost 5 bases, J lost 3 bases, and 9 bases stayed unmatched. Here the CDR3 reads CASSTGQGMVYEQYF. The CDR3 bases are TGTGCCAGCAGTACCGGACAGGGAATGGTCTACGAGCAGTACTTC.

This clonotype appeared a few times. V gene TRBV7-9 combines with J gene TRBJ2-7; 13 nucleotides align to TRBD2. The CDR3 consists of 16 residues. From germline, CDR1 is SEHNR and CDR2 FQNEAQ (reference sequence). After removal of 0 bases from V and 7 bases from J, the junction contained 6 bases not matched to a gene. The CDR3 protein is CASSLAETSGRQEQYF. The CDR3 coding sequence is TGTGCCAGCAGCTTAGCTGAGACTAGCGGGAGGCAAGAGCAGTACTTC. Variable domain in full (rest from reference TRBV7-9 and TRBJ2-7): DTGVSQNPRHKITKRGQNVTFRCDPISEHNRLYWYRQTLGQGPEFLTYFQNEAQLEKSRLLSDRFSAERPKGSFSTLEIQRTEQGDSAMYLCASSLAETSGRQEQYFGPGTRLTVT.

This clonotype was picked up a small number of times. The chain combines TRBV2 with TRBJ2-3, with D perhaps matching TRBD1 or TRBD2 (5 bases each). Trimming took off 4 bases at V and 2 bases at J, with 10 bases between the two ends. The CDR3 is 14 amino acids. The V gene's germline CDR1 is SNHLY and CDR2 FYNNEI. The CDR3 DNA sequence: TGTGCCAGCAGTGCCAGCGGACACACAGATACGCAGTATTTT. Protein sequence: CASSASGHTDTQYF.

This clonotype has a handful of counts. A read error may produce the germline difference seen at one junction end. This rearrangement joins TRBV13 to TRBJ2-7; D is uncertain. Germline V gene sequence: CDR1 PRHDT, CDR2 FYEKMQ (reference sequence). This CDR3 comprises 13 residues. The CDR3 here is CASSPVNSYEQHF. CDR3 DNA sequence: TGTGCCAGCAGCCCGGTTAACTCCTACGAGCAGCACTTC.

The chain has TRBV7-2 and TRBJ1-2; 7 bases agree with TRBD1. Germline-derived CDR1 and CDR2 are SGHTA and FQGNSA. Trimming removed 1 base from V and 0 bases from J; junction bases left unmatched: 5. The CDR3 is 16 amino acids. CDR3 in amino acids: CASSLVAGGPNYGYTF. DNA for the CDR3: TGTGCCAGCAGCTTAGTTGCAGGGGGTCCTAACTATGGCTACACCTTC.

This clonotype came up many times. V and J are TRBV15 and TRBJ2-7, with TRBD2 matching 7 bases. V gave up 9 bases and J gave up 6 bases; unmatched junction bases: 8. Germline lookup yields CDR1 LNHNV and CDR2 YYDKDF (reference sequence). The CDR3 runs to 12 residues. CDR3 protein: CATQSGVGEQYF. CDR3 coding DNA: TGTGCCACGCAAAGCGGGGTCGGCGAGCAGTACTTC.

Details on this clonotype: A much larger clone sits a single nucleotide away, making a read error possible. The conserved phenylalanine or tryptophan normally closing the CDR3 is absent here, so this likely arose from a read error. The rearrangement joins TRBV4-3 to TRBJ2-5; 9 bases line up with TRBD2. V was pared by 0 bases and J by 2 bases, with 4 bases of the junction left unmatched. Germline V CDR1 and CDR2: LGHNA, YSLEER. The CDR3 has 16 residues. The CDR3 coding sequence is TGCGCCAGCAGCCAAGATCTGAGCGGGGGGCAAGAGACCCAGTACTCC. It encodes CASSQDLSGGQETQYS.

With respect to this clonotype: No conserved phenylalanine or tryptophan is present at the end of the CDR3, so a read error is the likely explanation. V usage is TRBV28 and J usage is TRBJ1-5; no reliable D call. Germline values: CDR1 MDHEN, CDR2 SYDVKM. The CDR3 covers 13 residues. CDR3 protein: CASSSYSNRRQHV. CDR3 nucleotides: TGTGCGAGCAGCAGTTATAGCAATCGGCGCCAGCATGTT.

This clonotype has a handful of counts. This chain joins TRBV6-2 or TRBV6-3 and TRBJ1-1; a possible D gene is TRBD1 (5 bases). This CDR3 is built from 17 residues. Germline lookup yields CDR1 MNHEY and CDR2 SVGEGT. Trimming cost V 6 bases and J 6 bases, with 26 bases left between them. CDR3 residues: CASRNSLGLPKGAEAFF. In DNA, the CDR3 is TGTGCCAGCAGAAACTCCCTGGGACTTCCGAAAGGGGCTGAAGCTTTCTTT.

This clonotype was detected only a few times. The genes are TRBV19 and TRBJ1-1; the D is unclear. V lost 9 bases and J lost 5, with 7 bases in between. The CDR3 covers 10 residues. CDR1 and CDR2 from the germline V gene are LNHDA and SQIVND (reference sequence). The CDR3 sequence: CASWETEAFF. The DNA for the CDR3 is TGTGCCAGCTGGGAGACTGAAGCTTTCTTT.

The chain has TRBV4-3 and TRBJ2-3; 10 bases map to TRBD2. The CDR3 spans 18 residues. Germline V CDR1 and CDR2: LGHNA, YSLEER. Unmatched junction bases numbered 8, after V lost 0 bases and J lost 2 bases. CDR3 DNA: TGCGCCAGCAGCCAAGATCGGTCTAGCGGGAGTAACACAGATACGCAGTATTTT. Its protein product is CASSQDRSSGSNTDTQYF.

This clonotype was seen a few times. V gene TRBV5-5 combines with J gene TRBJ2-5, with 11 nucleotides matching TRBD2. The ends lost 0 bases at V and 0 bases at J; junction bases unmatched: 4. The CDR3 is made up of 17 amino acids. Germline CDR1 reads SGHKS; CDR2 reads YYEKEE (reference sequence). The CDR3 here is CASSLELAGDYQETQYF. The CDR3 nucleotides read TGTGCCAGCAGCTTGGAACTAGCGGGGGATTACCAAGAGACCCAGTACTTC.

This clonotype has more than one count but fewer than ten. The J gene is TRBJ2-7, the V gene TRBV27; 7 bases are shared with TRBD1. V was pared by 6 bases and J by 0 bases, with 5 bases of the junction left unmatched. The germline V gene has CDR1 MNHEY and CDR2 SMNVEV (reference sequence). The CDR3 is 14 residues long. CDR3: CASRLDRDSYEQYF. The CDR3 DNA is TGTGCCAGCAGATTAGACAGGGACTCCTACGAGCAGTACTTC.

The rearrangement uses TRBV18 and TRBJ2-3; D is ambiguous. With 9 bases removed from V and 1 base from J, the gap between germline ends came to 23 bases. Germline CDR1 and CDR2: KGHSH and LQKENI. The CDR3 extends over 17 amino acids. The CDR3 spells CARNTHRVLTCTDTQYF. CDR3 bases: TGTGCCAGGAACACCCACCGAGTACTCACCTGCACAGATACGCAGTATTTT.

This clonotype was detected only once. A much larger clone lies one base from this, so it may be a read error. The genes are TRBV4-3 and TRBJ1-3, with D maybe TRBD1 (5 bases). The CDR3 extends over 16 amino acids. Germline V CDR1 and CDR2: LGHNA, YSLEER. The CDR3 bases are TGCGCCAGCAGCCAAGATTTCGGGGGAACTGGAAACGCCATATATTTT. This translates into CASSQDFGGTGNAIYF.

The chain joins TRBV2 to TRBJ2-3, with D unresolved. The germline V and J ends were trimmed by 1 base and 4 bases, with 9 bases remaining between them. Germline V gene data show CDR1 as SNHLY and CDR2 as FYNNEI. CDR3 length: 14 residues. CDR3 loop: CASSEDGFSDTQYF. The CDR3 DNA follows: TGTGCCAGCAGTGAAGACGGCTTCTCAGATACGCAGTATTTT. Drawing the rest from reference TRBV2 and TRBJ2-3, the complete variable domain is EPEVTQTPSHQVTQMGQEVILRCVPISNHLYFYWYRQILGQKVEFLVSFYNNEISEKSEIFDDQFSVERPDGSNFTLKIRSTKLEDSAMYFCASSEDGFSDTQYFGPGTRLTVL.

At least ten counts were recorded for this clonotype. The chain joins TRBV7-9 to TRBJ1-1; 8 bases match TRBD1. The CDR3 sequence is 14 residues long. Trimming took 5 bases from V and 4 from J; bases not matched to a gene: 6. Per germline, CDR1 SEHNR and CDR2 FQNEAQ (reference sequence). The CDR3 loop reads CASSHQGARTEAFF. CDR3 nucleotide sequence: TGTGCCAGCAGCCATCAGGGGGCGCGCACTGAAGCTTTCTTT.

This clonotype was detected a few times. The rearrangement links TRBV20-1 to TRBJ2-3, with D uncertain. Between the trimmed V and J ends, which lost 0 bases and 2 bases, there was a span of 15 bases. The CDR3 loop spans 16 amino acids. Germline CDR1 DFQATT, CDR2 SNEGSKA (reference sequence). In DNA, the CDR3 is TGCAGTGCTAGAGATCTCGAGGATCCCTTCACAGATACGCAGTATTTT. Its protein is CSARDLEDPFTDTQYF.

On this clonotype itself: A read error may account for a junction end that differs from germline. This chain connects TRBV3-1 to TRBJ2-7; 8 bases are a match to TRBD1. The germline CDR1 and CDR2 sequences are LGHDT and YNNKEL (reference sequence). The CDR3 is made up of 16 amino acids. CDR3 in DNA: TGTGCCAACAGCCACCTAGGTGGCAGGGGGCTATCCGAGTGGTACTTC. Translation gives CANSHLGGRGLSEWYF.